This T cell receptor beta chain was captured by sequencing in a study of CXCR3-negative and CXCR3-positive naive CD8 T cells. Points on this clonotype: Its antigen is undetermined.

Cells that were CD45RO-CCR7+CD27+CD95- constituted naive CD8+ T cells. Researchers prepared the TRB cDNA libraries using 5' RACE with UMI labels. TCRdb reworked the 5' RACE reads into one entry per CDR3 protein, no DNA. Its clone listing holds 100,000 to 150,000 distinct CDR3 sequences. Overall study results and limits: Naive subsets expressed similar surface CD5; TRB CDR3 features served to infer TCR strength.

Material: naive CXCR3- CD8+ T cells from blood. Stated subset: CD45RO-CCR7+CD27+CD95- naive CD8+ T cells lacking CXCR3 (TNR3-). The sequence was obtained from a human donor in good health. Some clones in this sample may be carry-over from other donors' samples.

The CDR3 loop is CASSQTTGDSPLHF. The chain joins TRBV14 to TRBJ1-6; TCRdb indicates TRBD1, and absent DNA this call remains unverified. The V gene's germline CDR1 is SGHDN and CDR2 FVKESK. The CDR3 is made up of 14 amino acids. The full variable domain, its missing parts supplied by reference TRBV14 and TRBJ1-6, is EAGVTQFPSHSVIEKGQTVTLRCDPISGHDNLYWYRRVMGKEIKFLLHFVKESKQDESGMPNNRFLAERTGGTYSTLKVQPAELEDSGVYFCASSQTTGDSPLHFGNGTRLTVT.